These 20 T cell receptor beta chains share one sample of origin, sequenced in a study of coeliac disease (dated by TCRdb to the early 2020s). The receptor library was made with the immunoSEQ multiplex PCR assay. TCRdb took over this immuneACCESS table, retaining in-frame rearrangements with V and J assigned. Such tables are incomplete; in checked studies, under half of the missing clones stem from an unresolved V gene, and the remainder is unexplained. Present in this sample are about 950 clones, approximately 58% of which were seen just once. The ten largest clones add up to about an eighth of the sample. Sequenced input: lamina propria lymphocytes from the gut. The cell subset or site label, read with the paper, signifies: lamina propria cell (LPC) fraction of small intestinal biopsy. The receptors derive from a woman aged 45-60 years with celiac disease on a gluten-free diet.

The gene calls are TRBV10-2 and TRBJ1-2, with TRBD1 matching 7 bases. The germline CDR1 and CDR2 sequences are WSHSY and SAAADI. The CDR3 is made up of 12 amino acids. Trimming at V came to 8 bases and at J to 7 bases, leaving 7 bases not matched to a gene. For the CDR3, the DNA is TGCGCCAGCGGACGACAGGGATTTGGCTACACCTTC. Its protein is CASGRQGFGYTF.

V gene TRBV6-1 combines with J gene TRBJ1-1; D gene uncertain. Per the germline V gene, CDR1 is MNHNS and CDR2 is SASEGT. The CDR3 is 15 residues long. V was shortened by 2 bases and J by 4 bases, with 14 bases between the two germline ends. The CDR3 DNA reads as TGTGCCAGCAGTGAACTCGTGTTGGTTAGCACTGAAGCTTTCTTT. This translates into CASSELVLVSTEAFF.

This clone turned up a few times. The chain uses TRBV15 and TRBJ1-5; 7 bases agree with TRBD1. CDR1 and CDR2 (germline): LNHNV, YYDKDF (reference sequence). The CDR3 has 16 residues. The ends lost 1 base at V and 5 bases at J; junction bases unmatched: 8. The CDR3 DNA follows: TGTGCCACCAGCAGAGGGGACAGCAATCCTTATCAGCCCCAGCATTTT. Its protein is CATSRGDSNPYQPQHF.

The J gene is TRBJ1-2, the V gene TRBV6-5; 7 nucleotides agree with TRBD1. J was trimmed by 8 bases and V by 6 bases; bases with no gene match: 9. This CDR3 has 13 amino acids. Per germline, CDR1 MNHEY and CDR2 SVGAGI. The CDR3 DNA reads as TGTGCCAGCAGCCCTACCCACAGGGGCGGCTACACCTTC. Translated, it gives CASSPTHRGGYTF.

This clone turned up a few times. This sequence joins TRBV15 and TRBJ2-5; 8 nucleotides agree with TRBD1. Germline-derived CDR1 and CDR2 are LNHNV and YYDKDF (reference sequence). J lost 4 bases, V lost 1 base, and 8 bases had no gene match. CDR3 length equals 16 residues. The CDR3 coding sequence is TGTGCCACCAGCAGAGGTCCGACAGGGGCAGGAGAGACCCAGTACTTC. It yields the protein CATSRGPTGAGETQYF.

This clone turned up a few times. The CDR3 region is CASSSSSSASGGAGEQFF. DNA of the CDR3: TGTGCCAGCAGCTCATCCTCCTCTGCTAGCGGGGGGGCTGGCGAGCAGTTCTTC. The genes are TRBV7-2 and TRBJ2-1; 12 nucleotides align to TRBD2. The CDR3 length is 18 residues. With V trimmed by 4 bases and J by 10 bases, 17 bases remained unmatched. Germline lookup yields CDR1 SGHTA and CDR2 FQGNSA.

This chain links TRBV19 with TRBJ2-2; D gene uncertain. CDR1 and CDR2 from the germline V gene are LNHDA and SQIVND (reference sequence). The CDR3 runs to 13 residues. Trimming removed 9 bases at V and 8 bases at J, with 16 bases between. DNA of the CDR3: TGTGCCAGCCGACCCCACGCGGTTGGGGAGCTGTTTTTT. Its protein product is CASRPHAVGELFF.

This clone rates as large. The chain employs TRBV6-6 and TRBJ1-6; no definite D call. V lost 6 bases to trimming and J lost 0 bases, with 9 bases between them. Germline CDR1 MNHNY, CDR2 SVGAGI (reference sequence). This CDR3 has 15 amino acids. CDR3 nucleotides: TGTGCCAGCAGAGACACCACCTCCTATAATTCACCCCTCCACTTT. Protein product: CASRDTTSYNSPLHF.

The chain is built from TRBV2 and TRBJ2-5; 10 bases align to TRBD1. The CDR3 extends over 12 amino acids. V lost 10 bases and J lost 11; bases outside the gene matches: 10. Germline V gene data show CDR1 as SNHLY and CDR2 as FYNNEI. CDR3 loop: CAIWDRGYGQYF. The CDR3 nucleotides read TGTGCCATTTGGGACAGGGGCTACGGGCAGTACTTC.

This chain links TRBV7-7 with TRBJ2-6; D is uncertain. Germline V gene data show CDR1 as SSHAT and CDR2 as FNYEAQ (reference sequence). The length of the CDR3 is 15 residues. Between the trimmed V and J ends, which lost 1 base and 4 bases, there was a span of 8 bases. CDR3 nucleotide sequence: TGTGCCAGCAGCTTAGGCCCGCGAGGGGCCAACGTCCTGACTTTC. Translated: CASSLGPRGANVLTF.

The chain recombines TRBV11-2 with TRBJ2-1, with 10 positions matching TRBD1. V lost 1 base and J lost 3; bases outside the gene matches: 3. CDR1 is SGHAT, CDR2 FQNNGV, per germline. This CDR3 is built from 16 residues. CDR3 bases: TGTGCCAGCAGCTTAGCGGGACAGGGGAGCTACAATGAGCAGTTCTTC. Encoded protein: CASSLAGQGSYNEQFF.

Notes on this clone: The sample carries other DNA sequences with the same CDR3. The J gene is TRBJ2-7, the V gene TRBV28; D perhaps matches TRBD2 (5 bases). Germline V gene data show CDR1 as MDHEN and CDR2 as SYDVKM. V was clipped by 6 bases and J by 0 bases, with 30 bases between them. The CDR3 is 20 residues long. The CDR3 DNA follows: TGTGCCAGCAGCTATCTGGGAGTCCCCCTGACTACTATGAGCTCCTACGAGCAGTACTTC. Its protein product is CASSYLGVPLTTMSSYEQYF.

This chain connects TRBV6-1 to TRBJ1-1; D ambiguous. Germline values: CDR1 MNHNS, CDR2 SASEGT. Trimming removed 2 bases at V and 6 bases at J, with 10 bases between. This CDR3 contains 13 residues. The CDR3 sequence is CASSEWPEAEAFF. The CDR3 DNA is TGTGCCAGCAGTGAATGGCCGGAGGCTGAAGCTTTCTTT.

V gene TRBV4-1 combines with J gene TRBJ1-1; 9 nucleotides match TRBD1. This CDR3 region has 18 residues. Germline V gene data show CDR1 as MGHRA and CDR2 as YSYEKL. The V segment lost 3 bases and the J segment 5 bases; nucleotides outside the gene matches: 16. The CDR3 DNA follows: TGCGCCAGCAGCCATCTTATTCGACAGGGGGTAAAGGGGACTGAAGCTTTCTTT. It yields the protein CASSHLIRQGVKGTEAFF.

Only a few counts were recorded for this clone. This chain's CDR3 is CASSMSAGVYEKLFF. The CDR3 region has the DNA TGTGCCAGTAGTATGTCTGCGGGAGTATATGAAAAACTGTTTTTT. The chain employs TRBV19 and TRBJ1-4, with D unresolved. Germline V gene lookup returns CDR1 LNHDA and CDR2 SQIVND (reference sequence). This CDR3 is 15 amino acids long. V was trimmed by 3 bases and J by 6 bases, leaving 14 bases between them.

This chain joins TRBV7-8 and TRBJ2-5; TRBD2 is a possible D gene (6 bases). This CDR3 spans 16 amino acids. V was cut by 5 bases and J by 1 base, with 17 bases left in between. Per the germline V gene, CDR1 is SGHVS and CDR2 is FQNEAQ. CDR3 region: CASSRRSMGGQETQYF. In DNA, the CDR3 is TGTGCCAGCAGCCGGCGCTCCATGGGGGGCCAAGAGACCCAGTACTTC.

The V call is TRBV19, the J call TRBJ2-3, with D possibly TRBD2 on 6 matching bases. The CDR3 has 15 residues. From germline, CDR1 is LNHDA and CDR2 SQIVND (reference sequence). V dropped 5 bases and J dropped 0 bases, with 12 bases sitting between them. CDR3 in amino acids: CASSSAGTSTDTQYF. The CDR3 coding sequence is TGTGCCAGTAGTTCGGCGGGGACTAGCACAGATACGCAGTATTTT. The entire variable domain, with the rest obtained from reference TRBV19 and TRBJ2-3, is as follows: DGGITQSPKYLFRKEGQNVTLSCEQNLNHDAMYWYRQDPGQGLRLIYYSQIVNDFQKGDIAEGYSVSREKKESFPLTVTSAQKNPTAFYLCASSSAGTSTDTQYFGPGTRLTVL.

This clone turned up a few times. The chain employs TRBV6-5 and TRBJ1-1; D call uncertain. Germline V gene sequence: CDR1 MNHEY, CDR2 SVGAGI. V lost 0 bases and J 1 base, leaving 6 bases between the germline ends. The CDR3 is 14 residues long. The CDR3 spells CASSYSNRNTEAFF. The CDR3, as DNA: TGTGCCAGCAGTTACTCGAACAGGAACACTGAAGCTTTCTTT.

The chain uses TRBV5-1 and TRBJ2-1; D not certain. The CDR3 consists of 13 residues. The V gene's germline CDR1 is SGHRS and CDR2 YFSETQ. Deletions cut 4 bases from V and 2 bases from J, with 7 bases between. CDR3 residues: CASSILTYNEQFF. In DNA form, the CDR3 reads TGCGCCAGCAGCATATTAACCTACAATGAGCAGTTCTTC.

J is TRBJ2-3 and V is TRBV7-6, with D possibly being TRBD2 (6 bases). Germline V gene lookup returns CDR1 SGHVS and CDR2 FNYEAQ. V was pared by 2 bases and J by 3 bases, with 21 bases between. The CDR3 consists of 18 residues. The CDR3 bases are TGTGCCAGCAGCTTATTTGGGTGGGGTATCGGGGGAACAGATACGCAGTATTTT. This codes for CASSLFGWGIGGTDTQYF.